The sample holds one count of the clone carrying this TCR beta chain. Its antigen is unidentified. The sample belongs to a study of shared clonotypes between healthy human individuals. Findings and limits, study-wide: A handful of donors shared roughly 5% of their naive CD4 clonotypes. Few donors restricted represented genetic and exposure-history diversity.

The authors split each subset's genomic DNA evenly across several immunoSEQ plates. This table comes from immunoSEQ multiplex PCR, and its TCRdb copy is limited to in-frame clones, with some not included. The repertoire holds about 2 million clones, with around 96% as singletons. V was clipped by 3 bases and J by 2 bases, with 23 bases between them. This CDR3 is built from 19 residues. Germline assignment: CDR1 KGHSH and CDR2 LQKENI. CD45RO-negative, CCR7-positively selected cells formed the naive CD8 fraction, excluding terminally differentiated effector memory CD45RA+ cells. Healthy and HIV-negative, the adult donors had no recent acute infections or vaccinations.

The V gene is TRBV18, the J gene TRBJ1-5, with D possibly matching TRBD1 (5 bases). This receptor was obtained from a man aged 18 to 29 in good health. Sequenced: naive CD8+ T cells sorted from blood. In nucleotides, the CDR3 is TGTGCCAGCTCACCGGGGGACGGTAGAATAGCGTGGGGCAATCAGCCCCAGCATTTT. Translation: CASSPGDGRIAWGNQPQHF.